The rows below give T cell receptor beta chains drawn from one sample of a study of cytomegalovirus exposure and HLA in healthy donors. Repertoires were generated with immunoSEQ multiplex PCR, while TCRdb's copy carries only in-frame clones and drops some. The sample carries under 200,000 clones, 71% recorded once. The sequenced sample consisted of PBMCs. The receptors stem from a woman aged 25 to 39 in good health and CMV-seronegative. Both conserved end residues are part of each CDR3. The order of the fields is J gene, V gene, CDR3 protein.

j_gene: TRBJ2-2
v_gene: TRBV11-3
CDR3aa: CASSLRTSILSGELFF

j_gene: TRBJ1-1
v_gene: TRBV11-2
CDR3aa: CASSLAPQAPGAFF

j_gene: TRBJ1-1
v_gene: TRBV2
CDR3aa: CASSEPGSVKAFF

j_gene: TRBJ2-5
v_gene: TRBV5-1
CDR3aa: CASSLGGVRETQYF

j_gene: TRBJ1-5
v_gene: TRBV5-1
CDR3aa: CASSLGGVGNQPQHF

j_gene: TRBJ2-1
v_gene: TRBV18
CDR3aa: CASLRASYNEQFF

j_gene: TRBJ2-7
v_gene: TRBV6-1
CDR3aa: CASSDKTGGMYEQYF

j_gene: TRBJ1-4
v_gene: TRBV7-3
CDR3aa: CASSIIRGANEKLFF

j_gene: TRBJ2-3
v_gene: TRBV30
CDR3aa: CAWSGTSPDTQYF

j_gene: TRBJ2-2
v_gene: TRBV4-2
CDR3aa: CASSLRTGVGELFF

j_gene: TRBJ1-2
v_gene: TRBV5-1
CDR3aa: CASSPGQSFGYTF

j_gene: TRBJ2-2
v_gene: TRBV5-6
CDR3aa: CASSLRPSGGELFF

j_gene: TRBJ2-6
v_gene: TRBV5-3
CDR3aa: CARSRGTERANSGANVLTF

j_gene: TRBJ1-2
v_gene: TRBV5-1
CDR3aa: CASSLVTENYGYTF

j_gene: TRBJ2-2
v_gene: TRBV7-9
CDR3aa: CASSLGLGTGTINTGELFF

j_gene: TRBJ2-7
v_gene: TRBV2
CDR3aa: CASSVRASSYEQYF

j_gene: TRBJ1-5
v_gene: TRBV6-6
CDR3aa: CASSYWQASNQPQHF

j_gene: TRBJ2-7
v_gene: TRBV28
CDR3aa: CASSLGDSYEQYF

j_gene: TRBJ2-7
v_gene: TRBV10-3
CDR3aa: CAISGQGEIDEQYF

j_gene: TRBJ1-2
v_gene: TRBV28
CDR3aa: CASSQRSSGSAGYTF

j_gene: TRBJ2-3
v_gene: TRBV7-9
CDR3aa: CASSPSSVGTDTQYF

j_gene: TRBJ1-5
v_gene: TRBV5-1
CDR3aa: CASSLRGGANQPQHF

j_gene: TRBJ2-2
v_gene: TRBV4-3
CDR3aa: CASSPGRGAGELFF

j_gene: TRBJ2-7
v_gene: TRBV30
CDR3aa: CAWGDNEQYF

j_gene: TRBJ1-2
v_gene: TRBV4-1
CDR3aa: CASSQDRANYGYPF

j_gene: TRBJ2-1
v_gene: TRBV2
CDR3aa: CASSDRVGYNEQFF

j_gene: TRBJ2-2
v_gene: TRBV28
CDR3aa: CASSVRPGSSTGELFF

j_gene: TRBJ1-6
v_gene: TRBV6-5
CDR3aa: CASSYSTGQSPLHF

j_gene: TRBJ1-1
v_gene: TRBV5-5
CDR3aa: CASSLVAAENTEAFF

j_gene: TRBJ1-2
v_gene: TRBV6-1
CDR3aa: CASSERGGDGYTF

j_gene: TRBJ1-6
v_gene: TRBV30
CDR3aa: CAWKRGVNSPLHF

j_gene: TRBJ2-3
v_gene: TRBV4-3
CDR3aa: CASSQTGTSGSDTQYF

j_gene: TRBJ1-4
v_gene: TRBV4-3
CDR3aa: CASSPVLATNEKLFF

j_gene: TRBJ2-7
v_gene: TRBV6-6
CDR3aa: CASNLGQGEHEQYF

j_gene: TRBJ2-5
v_gene: TRBV9
CDR3aa: CASSVSTEETQYF

j_gene: TRBJ1-2
v_gene: TRBV6-1
CDR3aa: CASSPGTEYYGYTF

j_gene: TRBJ1-1
v_gene: TRBV19
CDR3aa: CASSIGEGEAFF

j_gene: TRBJ2-5
v_gene: TRBV2
CDR3aa: CASSGGGWETQYF

j_gene: TRBJ2-5
v_gene: TRBV11-2
CDR3aa: CASSLDLWGPRVTQETQYF

j_gene: TRBJ1-1
v_gene: TRBV5-4
CDR3aa: CASSLDRTGAFF

j_gene: TRBJ2-7
v_gene: TRBV2
CDR3aa: CASIGLADTYEQYF

j_gene: TRBJ1-6
v_gene: TRBV19
CDR3aa: CASNLEGNSPLHF

j_gene: TRBJ2-7
v_gene: TRBV5-1
CDR3aa: CASRPGQGSYEQYF

j_gene: TRBJ1-1
v_gene: TRBV7-8
CDR3aa: CASSMLTGLVNTEAFF

j_gene: TRBJ2-7
v_gene: TRBV7-6
CDR3aa: CASSLDPGQSYEQYF

j_gene: TRBJ2-6
v_gene: TRBV5-1
CDR3aa: CASSLGLFPGANVLTF

j_gene: TRBJ2-1
v_gene: TRBV4-3
CDR3aa: CASSQDLASGSNEQFF

j_gene: TRBJ2-2
v_gene: TRBV4-2
CDR3aa: CASSQDARGLVNTGELFF

j_gene: TRBJ1-5
v_gene: TRBV30
CDR3aa: CAWSAGQGNQPQHF

j_gene: TRBJ1-5
v_gene: TRBV18
CDR3aa: CASSHVGTEGSIRNQPQHF

j_gene: TRBJ1-1
v_gene: TRBV7-6
CDR3aa: CASSPIQLNTEAFF

j_gene: TRBJ2-5
v_gene: TRBV9
CDR3aa: CASSKQGGEETQYF